This T cell receptor beta chain was retrieved from a study of cytomegalovirus exposure and HLA in healthy donors. Points from the study as a whole: Association with HLA alleles at 0.05 false discovery rate was found for 15,000 or so TCR beta sequences in a later analysis.

This clone showed up just once. Its target is unknown. It was with 60 Vbeta and 13 Jbeta primers that the PCR ran. As originally analysed: A later analysis tallied 80 million or so unique TCR beta chains, 10 million to 12 million of them shared. Clones were read by immunoSEQ multiplex PCR, and TCRdb kept only the in-frame ones, dropping some. D and trimming were read from the DNA, whereas the V and J calls and clone size are those reported in that table. The sample lists approximately 160,000 clones; 78% were seen once. CDR1 and CDR2 (germline): SGHNT, YYREEE (reference sequence). V lost 5 bases and J 3 bases, leaving 21 bases between the germline ends. The CDR3 consists of 16 residues.

The source of this sequence is a woman between 50 and 59 years old in good health and CMV-seropositive. The sample was PBMCs. V and J are TRBV5-4 and TRBJ2-7, with D possibly being TRBD2 (6 bases). This CDR3 reads CASRRTGAGTDYEQYF. The DNA for the CDR3 is TGTGCCAGCAGACGAACGGGAGCAGGGACGGACTACGAGCAGTACTTC.